A single sample is the source of the 2 T cell receptor beta chains below, sequenced in a study of blood T cell repertoires in COVID-19. Clones were sequenced by immunoSEQ multiplex PCR, and TCRdb holds only the in-frame ones, with some missing. The data contain more than 250,000 clones, roughly 89% of them singletons. Sequencing was carried out using PBMCs or T cells enriched from blood (not recorded which). Source of these receptors: a woman under 30 with acute COVID-19.

The chain couples TRBV7-2 to TRBJ2-5; possibly TRBD2 for D (6 bases). The V gene's germline CDR1 is SGHTA and CDR2 FQGNSA. CDR3 length: 15 residues. V was clipped by 3 bases and J by 7 bases, with 18 bases between them. The CDR3 DNA follows: TGTGCCAGCAGCTTCTCTCGGGGGTCCCAGGTGACCCAGTACTTC. It is translated as CASSFSRGSQVTQYF.

J is TRBJ2-1 and V is TRBV27; 9 positions match TRBD2. From germline, CDR1 is MNHEY and CDR2 SMNVEV (reference sequence). V lost 3 bases and J lost 0; bases outside the gene matches: 15. The CDR3 is 20 residues long. The CDR3 sequence is CASSFPGSGSSPSSYNEQFF. For the CDR3, the DNA is TGTGCCAGCAGTTTCCCTGGTAGCGGGAGTTCTCCGAGCTCCTACAATGAGCAGTTCTTC.